This T cell receptor (beta chain) was recovered during a study of blood T cell repertoires in COVID-19. J lost 6 bases, V lost 8 bases, and 10 bases had no gene match. The length of the CDR3 is 15 residues. Germline CDR1 MGHRA, CDR2 YSYEKL. This study enrolled people aged about 18 to 90 from around 26 US geographic areas. Assay: immunoSEQ multiplex PCR; the TCRdb copy retains only in-frame clones and omits some. This table holds over 200,000 clones, 80% to 90% found once. The specimen sequenced was PBMCs or T cells enriched from blood (not recorded which). The chain carries TRBV4-1 and TRBJ1-4, with TRBD1 matching over 9 bases. This TCR was sampled from a woman aged 30 to 39 who had been exposed to COVID-19. The CDR3 loop is CASEGLGTGHEKLFF. The CDR3 DNA follows: TGCGCCAGCGAAGGACTCGGGACAGGGCATGAAAAACTGTTTTTT.